This T cell receptor (beta chain) was identified in a study of shared clonotypes between healthy human individuals. This table comes from immunoSEQ multiplex PCR, and its TCRdb copy is limited to in-frame clones, with some not included. The table records roughly 530,000 clones, approximately 95% of them present only once. Germline values: CDR1 SNHLY, CDR2 FYNNEI. The germline V and J ends were trimmed by 7 bases and 1 base, with 11 bases remaining between them. This CDR3 has 14 amino acids. Study results and caveats: Non-shared clonotypes had lower generation probabilities than those shared by all four donors.

Note on this clone: What it binds is not known.

The sequence came from a woman in her twenties or thirties in good health. The chain is built from TRBV2 and TRBJ2-1; no clear D gene. The sample comprised naive CD4+ T cells sorted from blood. Subset in this sample: CD45RA+ positively selected. The CDR3 DNA is TGTGCCAGCACTCCGAGTTCTTCCTACAATGAGCAGTTCTTC. It codes for CASTPSSSYNEQFF.